What follows are 32 T cell receptor beta chains derived from one specimen sequenced in a study of technical replicates of blood from several donors. TCRdb keeps only in-frame clones here, not all; method: immunoSEQ multiplex PCR. The sample has around 95,000 clones, approximately 94% seen once. Sequenced input: T cells isolated from PBMCs. The receptors stem from a human donor in good health.

The V gene is TRBV6-1, the J gene TRBJ1-6, with TRBD1 as a possible D gene (6 bases). Germline V gives CDR1 MNHNS, CDR2 SASEGT. Trimming took off 4 bases at V and 7 bases at J, with 17 bases between the two ends. This CDR3 has 16 residues. CDR3: CASSGLNRVTNSPLHF. CDR3 nucleotides: TGTGCCAGCAGTGGACTTAACAGGGTAACCAATTCACCCCTCCACTTT.

The V gene is TRBV7-9, the J gene TRBJ2-1; TRBD1 matches 9 bases. Germline CDR1 and CDR2: SEHNR and FQNEAQ (reference sequence). V shed 6 bases and J 1 base; nucleotides not matched to a gene: 4. The CDR3 is 15 residues long. CDR3: CASRNRGQSYNEQFF. CDR3 bases: TGTGCCAGCAGAAACAGGGGGCAATCCTACAATGAGCAGTTCTTC.

The chain employs TRBV19 and TRBJ2-2; TRBD2 is a possible D gene (5 bases). Germline loops: CDR1 LNHDA, CDR2 SQIVND (reference sequence). Trimming stripped 6 bases from V and 1 base from J, with 15 bases between. The CDR3 extends over 16 amino acids. Written as DNA, the CDR3 is TGTGCCAGTAGCTGGGGTGGGAGTTTGAACACCGGGGAGCTGTTTTTT. As protein: CASSWGGSLNTGELFF.

The chain joins TRBV7-9 to TRBJ1-4; no reliable D call. V shed 4 bases and J shed 6 bases, with 12 bases lying between them. Germline CDR1 and CDR2: SEHNR and FQNEAQ (reference sequence). The CDR3 spans 14 residues. CDR3 in amino acids: CASSSLERDEKLFF. The DNA of the CDR3 is TGTGCCAGCAGCTCGCTCGAGAGAGATGAAAAACTGTTTTTT. The variable domain in full, with the rest retrieved from reference TRBV7-9 and TRBJ1-4, is DTGVSQNPRHKITKRGQNVTFRCDPISEHNRLYWYRQTLGQGPEFLTYFQNEAQLEKSRLLSDRFSAERPKGSFSTLEIQRTEQGDSAMYLCASSSLERDEKLFFGSGTQLSVL.

The chain's CDR3 is CASSPIDRVNGYTF. The CDR3 region has the DNA TGTGCCAGCAGTCCGATCGACAGGGTGAATGGCTACACCTTC. The chain links TRBV6-5 to TRBJ1-2; 7 bases agree with TRBD1. The CDR3 consists of 14 residues. CDR1 is MNHEY and CDR2 is SVGAGI in the germline V gene. V was pared by 5 bases and J by 6 bases, with 9 bases of the junction left unmatched.

The chain has TRBV19 and TRBJ2-7; tentative D call: TRBD1 (6 bases). The V end was cut by 3 bases, the J end by 7 bases, with 19 bases between. CDR3 length equals 15 residues. CDR1 LNHDA and CDR2 SQIVND come from the germline V gene (reference sequence). CDR3 protein: CASSMLRGQLIEQYF. CDR3 nucleotide sequence: TGTGCCAGTAGTATGCTCAGGGGCCAATTGATAGAGCAGTACTTC. The full variable domain, in which reference TRBV19 and TRBJ2-7 provide the parts outside the CDR3, is DGGITQSPKYLFRKEGQNVTLSCEQNLNHDAMYWYRQDPGQGLRLIYYSQIVNDFQKGDIAEGYSVSREKKESFPLTVTSAQKNPTAFYLCASSMLRGQLIEQYFGPGTRLTVT.

This clone was detected once. Its ends do not fully match the called genes, so a read error is possible. The gene calls are TRBV11-2 and TRBJ1-1, with D perhaps TRBD1 (5 bases). This CDR3 has 11 amino acids. Germline assignment: CDR1 SGHAT and CDR2 FQNNGV. For the CDR3, the DNA is TGTGCCAGCAGCTTAGCAGGTCAGGGCCTCTTT. Its translation is CASSLAGQGLF.

Details on this clone: Other DNA sequences in the sample encode the same CDR3. The chain uses TRBV19 and TRBJ2-7; TRBD1 might be the D (6 bases). The CDR3 is 13 residues long. The germline V gene encodes CDR1 LNHDA and CDR2 SQIVND (reference sequence). Deletions cut 3 bases from V and 0 bases from J, with 6 bases between. The CDR3: CASSMTGSYEQYF. DNA of the CDR3: TGTGCCAGTAGTATGACAGGCTCCTACGAGCAGTACTTC.

The chain is built from TRBV6-1 and TRBJ1-3; 9 bases align to TRBD1. CDR1 is MNHNS, CDR2 SASEGT, per germline. CDR3 length: 17 amino acids. J lost 7 bases, V lost 4 bases, and 14 bases had no gene match. For the CDR3, the DNA is TGTGCCAGCAGTGGAACGGGACAGGGAAGGTCCTCCAACACCATATATTTT. It specifies CASSGTGQGRSSNTIYF.

V is TRBV7-7 and J is TRBJ2-3; D is possibly TRBD2 (5 bases). From germline, CDR1 is SSHAT and CDR2 FNYEAQ (reference sequence). The CDR3 consists of 15 residues. Deletions cut 1 base from V and 4 bases from J, with 12 bases between. The CDR3 loop is CASSLGGSGADTQYF. Here the CDR3 DNA reads TGTGCCAGCAGCTTAGGCGGGTCCGGAGCAGATACGCAGTATTTT.

The chain combines TRBV15 with TRBJ2-7; 8 positions agree with TRBD1. The ends lost 5 bases at V and 6 bases at J; junction bases unmatched: 9. CDR1 is LNHNV, CDR2 YYDKDF, per germline (reference sequence). This CDR3 is built from 14 residues. CDR3 in amino acids: CATSPRDRFFEQYF. In DNA, the CDR3 is TGTGCCACCAGCCCCCGGGACAGGTTTTTCGAGCAGTACTTC.

In its sample, this clone was seen once. V and J are TRBV5-4 and TRBJ1-4; 8 nucleotides align to TRBD1. This CDR3 is 17 amino acids long. Trimming removed 3 bases from V and 5 bases from J; junction bases left unmatched: 12. Germline values: CDR1 SGHNT, CDR2 YYREEE (reference sequence). CDR3 DNA sequence: TGTGCCAGCAGCTCTGGGGGCAGACAGGGGACGAATGAAAAACTGTTTTTT. Protein product: CASSSGGRQGTNEKLFF.

The chain carries TRBV7-3 and TRBJ2-2, with 8 positions matching TRBD1. Unmatched junction bases numbered 4, after V lost 6 bases and J lost 1 base. The CDR3 extends over 15 amino acids. CDR1 and CDR2 from the germline V gene are SGHTA and FQGTGA. The CDR3 DNA follows: TGTGCCAGCAGTCACAGGGGGATGAACACCGGGGAGCTGTTTTTT. It yields the protein CASSHRGMNTGELFF.

The chain uses TRBV9 and TRBJ1-2, with D possibly matching TRBD1 (6 bases). The V and J ends lost 2 bases and 2 bases respectively, with 7 bases between them. This CDR3 is built from 13 residues. Germline V gene lookup returns CDR1 SGDLS and CDR2 YYNGEE. Here the CDR3 DNA reads TGTGCCAGCAGCGTGGACAGCAACTATGGCTACACCTTC. This translates into CASSVDSNYGYTF.

This chain uses TRBV9 with TRBJ2-7, with a possible D match to TRBD2 (6 bases). CDR3 length equals 15 residues. The germline V and J ends were trimmed by 3 bases and 3 bases, with 16 bases remaining between them. Germline loops: CDR1 SGDLS, CDR2 YYNGEE. The CDR3 spells CASSGLGGTIYEQYF. The DNA of the CDR3 is TGTGCCAGCAGCGGCTTGGGGGGTACCATCTACGAGCAGTACTTC.

V usage is TRBV23-1 and J usage is TRBJ1-3; D gene ambiguous. TRBV23-1 is given ORF status, its function remaining uncertain. CDR3 size: 17 residues. The V gene lost 1 base and the J gene lost 0 bases, with 13 bases spanning the gap. CDR3 nucleotide sequence: TGCGCCAGCAGTCAATGGAGGAAGGGCCTCTCTGGAAACACCATATATTTT. Amino acid sequence: CASSQWRKGLSGNTIYF.

This chain uses TRBV30 with TRBJ1-5; the D gene is possibly TRBD1 (6 bases). This CDR3 comprises 13 residues. Germline V gene lookup returns CDR1 GTSNPN and CDR2 SVGIG (reference sequence). Trimming pared 4 bases from V and 0 bases from J, leaving 7 bases between. The CDR3, as DNA: TGTGCCTGGACAGGGGATAGCAATCAGCCCCAGCATTTT. This codes for CAWTGDSNQPQHF.

J is TRBJ2-5 and V is TRBV6-1, with unresolved D. The CDR3 has 13 amino acids. CDR1 and CDR2 from the germline V gene are MNHNS and SASEGT. The V end lost 1 base, the J end lost 2 bases, and 5 bases lay between the germline ends. In DNA form, the CDR3 reads TGTGCCAGCAGTGAAGTCCCGCAAGAGACCCAGTACTTC. Protein: CASSEVPQETQYF.

The chain employs TRBV2 and TRBJ2-2; D gene unclear. Between the trimmed V and J ends, which lost 6 bases and 6 bases, there was a span of 5 bases. CDR1 and CDR2 from the germline V gene are SNHLY and FYNNEI. This CDR3 is built from 11 residues. CDR3 sequence (DNA): TGTGCCAGCAGGGGCGCCGGGGAGCTGTTTTTT. This translates into CASRGAGELFF.

The rearrangement joins TRBV10-2 to TRBJ2-1; tentative D call: TRBD2 (5 bases). The length of the CDR3 is 15 residues. Germline CDR1 reads WSHSY; CDR2 reads SAAADI. V lost 2 bases to trimming and J lost 0 bases, with 8 bases between them. The CDR3 region is CASSEEAGSYNEQFF. In DNA form, the CDR3 reads TGCGCCAGCAGTGAGGAGGCGGGCTCCTACAATGAGCAGTTCTTC.

In its sample, this clone was seen once. This chain uses TRBV2 with TRBJ1-3, with TRBD1 as a possible D gene (5 bases). The CDR3 contains 15 residues. V was shortened by 4 bases and J by 4 bases, with 14 bases between the two germline ends. CDR1 SNHLY and CDR2 FYNNEI come from the germline V gene. CDR3 nucleotides: TGTGCCAGCAGTGTATCTGGCCAGGGAGGAAACACCATATATTTT. It yields the protein CASSVSGQGGNTIYF.

The chain couples TRBV15 to TRBJ2-3; TRBD2 agrees at 8 bases. The CDR3 is 16 amino acids. Germline values: CDR1 LNHNV, CDR2 YYDKDF (reference sequence). V lost 3 bases, J lost 0 bases, and 5 bases stayed unmatched. The CDR3 spells CATSSSGGTSTDTQYF. DNA of the CDR3: TGTGCCACCAGCAGCTCGGGGGGGACCAGCACAGATACGCAGTATTTT.

The chain links TRBV4-1 to TRBJ2-1, with 7 bases that match TRBD2. Germline V gene lookup returns CDR1 MGHRA and CDR2 YSYEKL. CDR3 length: 17 residues. J lost 2 bases, V lost 0 bases, and 7 bases had no gene match. For the CDR3, the DNA is TGCGCCAGCAGCCAAGAGGGGACCCGGGGGGCCTACAATGAGCAGTTCTTC. Translating it yields CASSQEGTRGAYNEQFF.

This rearrangement joins TRBV9 to TRBJ2-1, with a possible D match to TRBD1 (7 bases). The germline V gene encodes CDR1 SGDLS and CDR2 YYNGEE. This CDR3 is 16 amino acids long. V was clipped by 4 bases and J by 5 bases, with 19 bases between them. CDR3 in amino acids: CASSTSGGQWNNEQFF. DNA of the CDR3: TGTGCCAGCAGCACCTCCGGGGGACAGTGGAACAATGAGCAGTTCTTC. The full variable domain, rest sourced from reference TRBV9 and TRBJ2-1, is DSGVTQTPKHLITATGQRVTLRCSPRSGDLSVYWYQQSLDQGLQFLIQYYNGEERAKGNILERFSAQQFPDLHSELNLSSLELGDSALYFCASSTSGGQWNNEQFFGPGTRLTVL.

The chain has TRBV28 and TRBJ2-7; 7 bases are a match to TRBD2. CDR3 length equals 14 residues. Per germline, CDR1 MDHEN and CDR2 SYDVKM. J was trimmed by 0 bases and V by 6 bases; bases with no gene match: 5. CDR3 region: CASSGGYTSYEQYF. The CDR3 DNA reads TGTGCCAGCAGCGGGGGGTACACCTCCTACGAGCAGTACTTC.

This clone was picked up one time. The chain links TRBV28 to TRBJ2-4; 7 bases agree with TRBD2. V lost 3 bases to trimming and J lost 2 bases; unmatched junction nucleotides: 4. Germline CDR1 MDHEN, CDR2 SYDVKM. The CDR3 is 15 amino acids. The DNA of the CDR3 is TGTGCCAGCAGTTTTACGGGGACTACCAAAAACATTCAGTACTTC. It yields the protein CASSFTGTTKNIQYF.

V is TRBV5-1 and J is TRBJ2-2; 10 nucleotides agree with TRBD2. The V gene end was trimmed by 4 bases and the J gene end by 7 bases; junction bases not matched to a gene: 10. Germline V CDR1 and CDR2: SGHRS, YFSETQ. The CDR3 covers 16 residues. The CDR3 sequence: CASSPGRVAGGGELFF. The CDR3 region has the DNA TGCGCCAGCAGCCCCGGTCGAGTAGCGGGAGGCGGGGAGCTGTTTTTT.

The genes are TRBV11-2 and TRBJ2-2; D possibly corresponds to TRBD1 (5 bases). Trimming took 4 bases from V and 4 from J, leaving 13 bases between them. The CDR3 extends over 15 amino acids. Germline V gene data show CDR1 as SGHAT and CDR2 as FQNNGV. The CDR3 bases are TGTGCCAGCAGCTACCGACAGATACTCACCGGGGAGCTGTTTTTT. Its protein is CASSYRQILTGELFF. Combining the CDR3 with reference TRBV11-2 and TRBJ2-2 gives the whole variable domain EAGVAQSPRYKIIEKRQSVAFWCNPISGHATLYWYQQILGQGPKLLIQFQNNGVVDDSQLPKDRFSAERLKGVDSTLKIQPAKLEDSAVYLCASSYRQILTGELFFGEGSRLTVL.

This rearrangement joins TRBV5-4 to TRBJ2-2, with D perhaps matching TRBD1 (5 bases). CDR3 length equals 17 residues. The germline V gene has CDR1 SGHNT and CDR2 YYREEE (reference sequence). V was cut by 1 base and J by 1 base, with 14 bases left in between. As DNA, the CDR3 is TGTGCCAGCAGCTTGCTTCCGGAGACAGTGAACACCGGGGAGCTGTTTTTT. Translated, it gives CASSLLPETVNTGELFF.

This chain links TRBV11-2 with TRBJ2-5; tentatively, D is TRBD1 (5 bases). The CDR3 length is 14 residues. Germline V gene data show CDR1 as SGHAT and CDR2 as FQNNGV. Trimming removed 2 bases from V and 4 bases from J, with 11 bases in between. CDR3 nucleotide sequence: TGTGCCAGCAGCTTACAGGGAACCGGAGAGACCCAGTACTTC. Translating it yields CASSLQGTGETQYF. The variable domain in full, completed from reference TRBV11-2 and TRBJ2-5, reads EAGVAQSPRYKIIEKRQSVAFWCNPISGHATLYWYQQILGQGPKLLIQFQNNGVVDDSQLPKDRFSAERLKGVDSTLKIQPAKLEDSAVYLCASSLQGTGETQYFGPGTRLLVL.

The V call is TRBV7-9, the J call TRBJ2-1; a possible D gene is TRBD2 (6 bases). CDR1 and CDR2 (germline): SEHNR, FQNEAQ (reference sequence). V gave up 4 bases and J gave up 7 bases, with 8 bases separating them. CDR3 length: 12 residues. The CDR3 spells CASSSGDNEQFF. CDR3 bases: TGTGCCAGCAGCTCGGGGGATAATGAGCAGTTCTTC.

V gene TRBV7-2 combines with J gene TRBJ2-2, with 7 bases that match TRBD2. Germline-derived CDR1 and CDR2 are SGHTA and FQGNSA. The ends lost 1 base at V and 2 bases at J; junction bases unmatched: 4. The CDR3 consists of 16 residues. CDR3 coding DNA: TGTGCCAGCAGCTTAGTCGGGGGGACTAACACCGGGGAGCTGTTTTTT. Residues: CASSLVGGTNTGELFF.